This T cell receptor beta chain was identified during a study of blood T cell repertoires in COVID-19. Study summary: Collection of acute and convalescent COVID-19 samples took place in the United States, Italy and Spain. The cDNA or gDNA used as material had been derived from T cells, B-cell-depleted T cells, or PBMCs.

This clone showed up just a few times. As handled by the study authors: Using reference gene primer amplification, nucleated cell counts were estimated. The table came from immunoSEQ multiplex PCR; TCRdb's copy has only in-frame clones and leaves some out. V and J calls and clone size come straight from that table; D and trimming were deduced from the DNA. The table records some 86,000 clones, approximately 87% of them present only once. The germline CDR1 and CDR2 sequences are SGHNT and YYREEE (reference sequence). This CDR3 is built from 15 residues. The junction had 4 bases not matched to a gene; V was cut back by 1 base and J by 3 bases.

V is TRBV5-4 and J is TRBJ2-1; 7 bases match TRBD1. The material sequenced was peripheral blood. The receptor's source is a woman in her 70s with acute or convalescent COVID-19. CDR3 protein: CASSLWNRGYNEQFF. As DNA, the CDR3 is TGTGCCAGCAGCTTGTGGAACAGGGGCTACAATGAGCAGTTCTTC.